The 5 T cell receptor beta chains in this list originate from one sample, sequenced in a study of beta chain features in type 1 diabetes. Study conclusions and caveats: TCRB CDR3s from Type 1 diabetes patients were moderately but significantly shorter in all four CD4+ subsets.

For these TCRs, the target antigens are not known. Reverse transcribing all isolated RNA meant expressed TCRB transcripts were sequenced. Sequenced by immunoSEQ multiplex PCR; TCRdb stores in-frame clones only, minus some. The sample shows some 290,000 clones, less than 30% of them seen only once. Sequencing input: naive CD4+ T cells from blood. The origin of the receptors is a woman aged 30 to 39 with type 1 diabetes.

J is TRBJ1-5 and V is TRBV19, with a weak D call TRBD1 (6 bases). V lost 5 bases and J lost 0, with 17 bases in between. CDR3 length: 17 amino acids. CDR1 LNHDA and CDR2 SQIVND come from the germline V gene (reference sequence). The CDR3: CASSPLDSRYSNQPQHF. The CDR3, as DNA: TGTGCCAGTAGTCCCCTGGACAGCCGCTATAGCAATCAGCCCCAGCATTTT.

V usage is TRBV7-9 and J usage is TRBJ1-1; a possible D gene is TRBD1 (5 bases). Germline CDR1 and CDR2: SEHNR and FQNEAQ (reference sequence). The length of the CDR3 is 13 residues. V was trimmed by 2 bases and J by 8 bases, leaving 12 bases between them. Here the CDR3 reads CASSLWGVREAFF. CDR3 in DNA: TGTGCCAGCAGCTTATGGGGGGTACGAGAAGCTTTCTTT.

As regards this clone: This CDR3 is also generated by other DNA sequences in the sample. The gene calls are TRBV11-2 and TRBJ1-5; the match to TRBD1 covers 9 bases. V lost 3 bases and J lost 4; bases outside the gene matches: 1. CDR1 SGHAT and CDR2 FQNNGV come from the germline V gene. CDR3 length: 14 amino acids. DNA of the CDR3: TGTGCCAGCAGCTTGACAGGGGGAAATCAGCCCCAGCATTTT. Its translation is CASSLTGGNQPQHF.

The chain recombines TRBV9 with TRBJ1-2; maybe TRBD1 (5 bases). The germline V and J ends were trimmed by 0 bases and 4 bases, with 10 bases remaining between them. Per the germline V gene, CDR1 is SGDLS and CDR2 is YYNGEE. The length of the CDR3 is 14 residues. The CDR3 protein is CASSVVGGGYGYTF. The CDR3 coding sequence is TGTGCCAGCAGCGTAGTCGGGGGGGGCTATGGCTACACCTTC.

The V call is TRBV10-1, the J call TRBJ2-1, with 8 nucleotides matching TRBD2. V trimming: 0 bases; J trimming: 5 bases; junction bases outside the gene matches: 6. Germline-derived CDR1 and CDR2 are WNHNN and SYGVQD (reference sequence). The CDR3 runs 16 residues. The CDR3, as DNA: TGCGCCAGCAGTGAGTCTGGCGGACTAGCCGACAATGAGCAGTTCTTC. Encoded protein: CASSESGGLADNEQFF.